This is a list of T cell receptor beta chains from one sample in a study of radiation and T cells in renal cell carcinoma. Data came from immunoSEQ multiplex PCR; TCRdb stores just in-frame clones and leaves some out. The sample carries 150,000 or so clones, 88% recorded once. The sequencing here drew on blood, taken from a patient whose treatment included radiotherapy and nephrectomy. The receptors were sampled from a woman in her 70s with renal cell carcinoma. Each CDR3 is given with its conserved first and last residue. D genes are given only for firm matches. Where a row states a size, it is once, few, many or the class of an expanded clone; other rows omit it.

j_call | v_call | d_call | clone_size | cdr3_nt | cdr3_aa
TRBJ1-1 | TRBV7-9 | - | - | TGTGCCAGCAGCTTAGAACCCCAGGACGCTGAAGCTTTCTTT | CASSLEPQDAEAFF
TRBJ1-5 | TRBV15 | - | few | TGTGCCACCAGCAGAGATTTTGGGCCCCAGCATTTT | CATSRDFGPQHF
TRBJ2-5 | TRBV7-9 | - | - | TGTGCCAGCAGACAAGAAGAGACCCAGTACTTC | CASRQEETQYF
TRBJ1-1 | TRBV5-1 | - | once | TGCGCCAGCAGCTTGACCTTACAGGGATCTCCTAGAGTTTTGGACACTGAAGCTTTCTTT | CASSLTLQGSPRVLDTEAFF
TRBJ2-2 | TRBV11-2 | - | - | TGTGCCAGCAGCCTACTGGGCACCGGGGAGCTGTTTTTT | CASSLLGTGELFF
TRBJ2-1 | TRBV7-9 | TRBD2 | - | TGTGCCAGCAGCTTCGGGACTAGCGGGGGAAATGAGCAGTTCTTC | CASSFGTSGGNEQFF
TRBJ2-2 | TRBV5-4 | TRBD1 | - | TGTGCCAGCACCGAGCACTCCGGGACAGGTACCGGGGAGCTGTTTTTT | CASTEHSGTGTGELFF
TRBJ2-6 | TRBV7-2 | - | - | TGTGCCAGCAGCTTAAGGGTTGGTCTCTCTGGGGCCAACGTCCTGACTTTC | CASSLRVGLSGANVLTF
TRBJ2-2 | TRBV7-8 | TRBD1 | - | TGTGCCAGCAGCGTGACAGGGAGTAACACCGGGGAGCTGTTTTTT | CASSVTGSNTGELFF
TRBJ1-5 | TRBV6-5 | TRBD1 | - | TGTGCCAGCAGGGGGACAGGTTGGGGCAATCAGCCCCAGCATTTT | CASRGTGWGNQPQHF
TRBJ1-2 | TRBV6-5 | - | - | TGTGCCAGCAGATCGGGGAGGGATGGCTACACCTTC | CASRSGRDGYTF
TRBJ1-5 | TRBV30 | TRBD1 | - | TGTGCCTGGAGTGTAAAGGACAGGCCCAATCAGCCCCAGCATTTT | CAWSVKDRPNQPQHF
TRBJ1-6 | TRBV9 | - | - | TGTGCCAGCAGCGTAGGCGGGGACCTTAATTCACCCCTCCACTTT | CASSVGGDLNSPLHF
TRBJ2-1 | TRBV9 | TRBD2 | - | TGTGCCAGCACTGGCGGGGGCTACAATGAGCAGTTCTTC | CASTGGGYNEQFF
TRBJ1-1 | TRBV5-1 | - | - | TGCGCCAGCAGCTTGGCCGCAGGACCGAACACTGAAGCTTTCTTT | CASSLAAGPNTEAFF
TRBJ2-1 | TRBV12-5 | - | - | TGTGCTAGTGCTCTGTCCCCCCCTGCGGGCAATGAGCAGTTCTTC | CASALSPPAGNEQFF
TRBJ2-3 | TRBV6-6 | - | - | TGTGCCAGCAGTTACGAGGGAATAGACGCCCCAGATACGCAGTATTTT | CASSYEGIDAPDTQYF
TRBJ2-1 | TRBV5-6 | TRBD1 | - | TGTGCCAGCAGCTTGGCACAGGGGGCAAGGTACAATGAGCAGTTCTTC | CASSLAQGARYNEQFF